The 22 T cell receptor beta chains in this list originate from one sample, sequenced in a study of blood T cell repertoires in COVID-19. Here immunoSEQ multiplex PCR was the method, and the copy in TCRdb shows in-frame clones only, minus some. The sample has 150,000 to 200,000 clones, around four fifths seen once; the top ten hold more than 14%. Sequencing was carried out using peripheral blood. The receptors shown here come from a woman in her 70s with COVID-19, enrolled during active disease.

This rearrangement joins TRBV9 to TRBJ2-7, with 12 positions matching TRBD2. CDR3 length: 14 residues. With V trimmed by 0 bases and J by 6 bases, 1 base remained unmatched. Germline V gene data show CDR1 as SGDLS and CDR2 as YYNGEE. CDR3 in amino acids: CASSVALAGGEQYF. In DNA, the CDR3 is TGTGCCAGCAGCGTAGCACTAGCGGGAGGCGAGCAGTACTTC.

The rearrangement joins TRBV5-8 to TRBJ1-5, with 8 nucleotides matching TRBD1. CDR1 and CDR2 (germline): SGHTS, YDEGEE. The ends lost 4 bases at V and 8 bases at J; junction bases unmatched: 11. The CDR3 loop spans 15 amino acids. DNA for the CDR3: TGTGCCAGCAGCCGCGGACAGGGAAGGTCTGAGCCCCAGCATTTT. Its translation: CASSRGQGRSEPQHF.

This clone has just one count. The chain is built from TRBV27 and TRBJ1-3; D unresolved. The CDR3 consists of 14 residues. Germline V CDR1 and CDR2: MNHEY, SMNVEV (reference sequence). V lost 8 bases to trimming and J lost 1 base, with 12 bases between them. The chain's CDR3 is CASRQAGSGNTIYF. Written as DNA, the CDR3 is TGTGCCAGCCGCCAAGCGGGGTCTGGAAACACCATATATTTT.

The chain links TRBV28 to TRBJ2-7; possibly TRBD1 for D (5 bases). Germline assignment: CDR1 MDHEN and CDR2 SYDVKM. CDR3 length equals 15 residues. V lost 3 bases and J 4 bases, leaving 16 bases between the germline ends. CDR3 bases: TGTGCCAGCAGTTTTACAGGAGACTTTGGGTACGAGCAGTACTTC. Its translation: CASSFTGDFGYEQYF. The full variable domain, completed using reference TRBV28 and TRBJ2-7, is DVKVTQSSRYLVKRTGEKVFLECVQDMDHENMFWYRQDPGLGLRLIYFSYDVKMKEKGDIPEGYSVSREKKERFSLILESASTNQTSMYLCASSFTGDFGYEQYFGPGTRLTVT.

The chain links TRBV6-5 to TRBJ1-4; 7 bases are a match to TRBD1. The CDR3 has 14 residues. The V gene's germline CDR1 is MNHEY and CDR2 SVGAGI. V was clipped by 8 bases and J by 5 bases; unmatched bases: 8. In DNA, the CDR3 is TGTGCCAGCTCGCGGACAGGACTAAATGAAAAACTGTTTTTT. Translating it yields CASSRTGLNEKLFF.

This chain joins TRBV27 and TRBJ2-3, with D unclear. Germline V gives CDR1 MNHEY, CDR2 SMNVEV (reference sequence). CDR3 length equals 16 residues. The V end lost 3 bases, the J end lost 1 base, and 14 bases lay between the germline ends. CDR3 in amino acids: CASSFGRLDRTDTQYF. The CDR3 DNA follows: TGTGCCAGCAGTTTTGGCAGACTCGACCGCACAGATACGCAGTATTTT.

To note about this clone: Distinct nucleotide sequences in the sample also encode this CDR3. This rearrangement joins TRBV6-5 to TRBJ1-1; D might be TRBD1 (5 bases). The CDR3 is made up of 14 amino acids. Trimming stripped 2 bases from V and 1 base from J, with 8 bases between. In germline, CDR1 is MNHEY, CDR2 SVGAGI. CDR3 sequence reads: CASSYGGSNTEAFF. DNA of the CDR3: TGTGCCAGCAGTTACGGGGGGTCGAACACTGAAGCTTTCTTT.

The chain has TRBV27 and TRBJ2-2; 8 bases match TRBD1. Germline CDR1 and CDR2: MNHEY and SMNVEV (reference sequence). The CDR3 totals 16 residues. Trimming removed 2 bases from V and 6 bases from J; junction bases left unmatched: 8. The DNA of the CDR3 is TGTGCCAGCAGTTTAAGGACAGGGTATTTTCCCGGGGAGCTGTTTTTT. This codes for CASSLRTGYFPGELFF.

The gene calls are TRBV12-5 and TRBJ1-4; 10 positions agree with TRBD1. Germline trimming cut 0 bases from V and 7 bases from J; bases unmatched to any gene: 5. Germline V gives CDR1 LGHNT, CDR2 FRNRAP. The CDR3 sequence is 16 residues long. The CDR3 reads CASGLVRTGGTEKLFF. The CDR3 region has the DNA TGTGCTAGTGGTTTGGTACGGACAGGGGGGACTGAAAAACTGTTTTTT.

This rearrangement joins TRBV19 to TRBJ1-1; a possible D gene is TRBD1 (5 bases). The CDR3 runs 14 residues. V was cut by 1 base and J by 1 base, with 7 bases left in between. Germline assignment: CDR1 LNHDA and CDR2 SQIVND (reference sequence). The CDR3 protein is CASSIGQPNTEAFF. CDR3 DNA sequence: TGTGCCAGTAGTATAGGACAGCCGAACACTGAAGCTTTCTTT.

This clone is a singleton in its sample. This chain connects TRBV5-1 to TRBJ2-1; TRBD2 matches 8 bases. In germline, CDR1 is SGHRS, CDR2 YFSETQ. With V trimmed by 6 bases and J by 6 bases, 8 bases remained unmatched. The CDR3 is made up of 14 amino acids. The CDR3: CASTIAGSLNEQFF. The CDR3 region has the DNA TGCGCCAGCACGATAGCGGGATCCCTCAATGAGCAGTTCTTC.

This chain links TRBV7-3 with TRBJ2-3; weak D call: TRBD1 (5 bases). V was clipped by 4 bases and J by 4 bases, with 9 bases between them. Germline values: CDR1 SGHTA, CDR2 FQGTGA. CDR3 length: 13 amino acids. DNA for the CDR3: TGTGCCAGCAGCTCGAAAGGGGCAGATACGCAGTATTTT. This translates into CASSSKGADTQYF.

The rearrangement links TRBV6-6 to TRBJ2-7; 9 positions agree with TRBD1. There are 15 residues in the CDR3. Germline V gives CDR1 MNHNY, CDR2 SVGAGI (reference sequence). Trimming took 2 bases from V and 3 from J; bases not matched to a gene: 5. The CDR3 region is CASSYEQGAVYEQYF. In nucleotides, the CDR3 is TGTGCCAGCAGTTACGAACAGGGGGCAGTCTACGAGCAGTACTTC.

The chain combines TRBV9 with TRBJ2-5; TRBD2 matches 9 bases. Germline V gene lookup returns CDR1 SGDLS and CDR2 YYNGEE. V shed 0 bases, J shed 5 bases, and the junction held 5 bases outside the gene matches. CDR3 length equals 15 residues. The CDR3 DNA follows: TGTGCCAGCAGCGTAGGGCTAGCGGGAAGGGAGACCCAGTACTTC. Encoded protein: CASSVGLAGRETQYF.

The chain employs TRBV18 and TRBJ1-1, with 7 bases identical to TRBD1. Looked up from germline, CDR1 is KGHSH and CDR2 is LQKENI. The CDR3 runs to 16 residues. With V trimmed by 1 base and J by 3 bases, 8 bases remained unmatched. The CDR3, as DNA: TGTGCCAGCTCACCACGTGTTACAGGGGCGGACACTGAAGCTTTCTTT. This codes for CASSPRVTGADTEAFF.

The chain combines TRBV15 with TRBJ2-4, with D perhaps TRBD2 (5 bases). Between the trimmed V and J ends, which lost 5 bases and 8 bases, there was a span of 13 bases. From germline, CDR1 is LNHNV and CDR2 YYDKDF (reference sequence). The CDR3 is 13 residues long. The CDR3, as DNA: TGTGCCACCAGCGGAATAGAGGGTTACATTCAGTACTTC. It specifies CATSGIEGYIQYF.

CDR3 sequence (DNA): TGTGCCAGCAGACAGCCCGCGAATGAAAAACTGTTTTTT. It is translated as CASRQPANEKLFF. V and J are TRBV2 and TRBJ1-4; D not certain. V lost 6 bases to trimming and J lost 5 bases, with 10 bases between them. CDR1 is SNHLY, CDR2 FYNNEI, per germline. This CDR3 region has 13 residues.

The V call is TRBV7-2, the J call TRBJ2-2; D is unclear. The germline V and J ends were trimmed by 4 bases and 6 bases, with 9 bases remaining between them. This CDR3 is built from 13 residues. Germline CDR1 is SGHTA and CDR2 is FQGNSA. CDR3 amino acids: CASSSDAAGELFF. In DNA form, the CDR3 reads TGTGCCAGCAGCTCCGACGCGGCCGGGGAGCTGTTTTTT.

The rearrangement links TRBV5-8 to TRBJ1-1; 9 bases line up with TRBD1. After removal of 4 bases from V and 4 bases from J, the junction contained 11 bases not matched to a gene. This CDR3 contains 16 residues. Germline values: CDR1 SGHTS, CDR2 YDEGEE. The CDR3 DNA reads TGTGCCAGCAGCCTATACGGGACAGGGAGTGGCACTGAAGCTTTCTTT. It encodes CASSLYGTGSGTEAFF.

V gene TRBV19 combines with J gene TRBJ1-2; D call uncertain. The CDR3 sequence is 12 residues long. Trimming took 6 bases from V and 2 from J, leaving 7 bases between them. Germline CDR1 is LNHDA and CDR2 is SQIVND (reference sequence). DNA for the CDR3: TGTGCCAGTAGCTATAGCAACTATGGCTACACCTTC. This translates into CASSYSNYGYTF.

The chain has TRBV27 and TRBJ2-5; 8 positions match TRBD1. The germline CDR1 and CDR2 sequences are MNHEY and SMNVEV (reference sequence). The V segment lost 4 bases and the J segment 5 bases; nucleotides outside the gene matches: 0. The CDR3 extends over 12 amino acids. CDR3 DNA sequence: TGTGCCAGCAGTTACAGGGGGGAGACCCAGTACTTC. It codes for CASSYRGETQYF.

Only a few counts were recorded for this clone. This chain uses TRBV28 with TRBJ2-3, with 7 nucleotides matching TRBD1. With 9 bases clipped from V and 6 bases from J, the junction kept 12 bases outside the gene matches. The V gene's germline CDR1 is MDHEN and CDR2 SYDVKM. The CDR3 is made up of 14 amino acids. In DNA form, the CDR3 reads TGTGCCAGTGTGAAGAGGGGGCGCCCCGATACGCAGTATTTT. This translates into CASVKRGRPDTQYF.